This T cell receptor (beta chain) originates from a study of CD8+ T cells in alopecia areata. V was cut by 7 bases and J by 0 bases, with 6 bases left in between. Germline loops: CDR1 SQVTM, CDR2 ANQGSEA. The CDR3 spans 11 residues. Following RNA extraction, reverse transcription yielded cDNA that acted as the sequencing template. The protocol was immunoSEQ multiplex PCR, while the TCRdb copy is restricted to in-frame clones and leaves out a portion. Of some 110,000 clones in the sample, 30% to 40% were seen once. Investigators sorted PBMCs to obtain both CD4+ and CD8+ T cells. The chain carries TRBV29-1 and TRBJ2-5, with D unclear. The sequenced sample consisted of CD4+ T cells sorted from blood. The receptor was derived from a human donor with alopecia areata. In DNA form, the CDR3 reads TGCAGCGGGTCGTACCAAGAGACCCAGTACTTC. Its translation: CSGSYQETQYF.